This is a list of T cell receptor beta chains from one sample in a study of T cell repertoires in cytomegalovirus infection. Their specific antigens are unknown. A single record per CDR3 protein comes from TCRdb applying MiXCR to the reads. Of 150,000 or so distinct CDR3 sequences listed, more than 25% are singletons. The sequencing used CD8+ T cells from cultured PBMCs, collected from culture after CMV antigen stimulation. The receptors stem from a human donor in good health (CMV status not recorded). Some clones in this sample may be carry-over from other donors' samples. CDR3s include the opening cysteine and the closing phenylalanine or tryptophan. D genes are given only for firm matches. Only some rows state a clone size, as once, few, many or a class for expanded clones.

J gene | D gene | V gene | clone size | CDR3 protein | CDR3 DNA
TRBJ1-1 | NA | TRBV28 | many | CASSLDSTEAFF | TGTGCCAGCAGTTTAGACAGCACTGAAGCTTTCTTT
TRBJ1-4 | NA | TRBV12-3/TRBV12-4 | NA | CASSFTEGEKLFF | TGTGCCAGCAGTTTCACAGAGGGGGAAAAACTGTTTTTT
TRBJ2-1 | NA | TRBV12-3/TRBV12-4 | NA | CASSLGHSSYNEQFF | TGTGCCAGCAGTTTAGGACACAGCTCCTACAATGAGCAGTTCTTC
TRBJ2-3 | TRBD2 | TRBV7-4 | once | CASSPSGVSTDTQYF | TGTGCCAGCAGCCCGAGCGGGGTGAGCACAGATACGCAGTATTTT
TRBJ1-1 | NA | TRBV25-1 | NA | CASAFWENTEAFF | TGTGCCAGCGCGTTTTGGGAGAACACTGAAGCTTTCTTT
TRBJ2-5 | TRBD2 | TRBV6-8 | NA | CASSPVGGGAETQYF | TGTGCCAGCAGTCCCGTGGGCGGGGGGGCAGAGACCCAGTACTTC
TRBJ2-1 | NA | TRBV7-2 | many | CASSLAPDNYNEQFF | TGTGCCAGCAGCTTAGCGCCGGACAACTACAATGAGCAGTTCTTC
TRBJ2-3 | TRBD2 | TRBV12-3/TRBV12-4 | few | CASSLTLAGGSTDTQYF | TGTGCCAGCAGTTTAACCCTAGCGGGGGGAAGCACAGATACGCAGTATTTT
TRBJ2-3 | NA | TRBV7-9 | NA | CASSLDGPTDTQYF | TGTGCCAGCAGCTTAGACGGACCGACAGATACGCAGTATTTT
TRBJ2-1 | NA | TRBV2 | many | CASSGLSYNEQFF | TGTGCCAGCAGTGGACTGTCCTACAATGAGCAGTTCTTC
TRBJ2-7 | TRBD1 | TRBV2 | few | CARRQGNYEQYF | TGTGCCAGAAGACAGGGCAACTACGAGCAGTACTTC
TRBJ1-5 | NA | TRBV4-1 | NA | CASSQDRTDYSNQPQHF | TGCGCCAGCAGCCAAGATCGAACAGACTATAGCAATCAGCCCCAGCATTTT
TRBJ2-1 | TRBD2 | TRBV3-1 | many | CASSPLYSGTSGGFSNEQFF | TGTGCCAGCAGCCCACTATACTCCGGGACTAGCGGGGGTTTTTCCAATGAGCAGTTCTTC
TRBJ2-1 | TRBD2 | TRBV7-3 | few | CASSLSGLEDNEQFF | TGTGCCAGCAGCTTATCGGGACTAGAGGACAATGAGCAGTTCTTC
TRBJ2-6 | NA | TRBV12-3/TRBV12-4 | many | CASSFRDPIFSGANVLTF | TGTGCCAGCAGTTTTCGGGACCCCATCTTCTCTGGGGCCAACGTCCTGACTTTC
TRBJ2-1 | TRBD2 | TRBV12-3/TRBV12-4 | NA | CASIRAGSYNEQFF | TGTGCCAGCATTAGAGCGGGGTCCTACAATGAGCAGTTCTTC
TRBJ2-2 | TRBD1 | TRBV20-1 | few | CSAWDRANTGELFF | TGCAGTGCTTGGGACAGGGCGAACACCGGGGAGCTGTTTTTT
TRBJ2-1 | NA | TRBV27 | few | CASSLGVTNEQFF | TGTGCCAGCAGTTTAGGGGTAACCAATGAGCAGTTCTTC
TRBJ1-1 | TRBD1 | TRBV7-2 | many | CASSWTWTGGADTEAFF | TGTGCCAGCAGCTGGACTTGGACAGGGGGCGCGGACACTGAAGCTTTCTTT
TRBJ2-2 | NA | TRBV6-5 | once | CASSYWQGSIGELFF | TGTGCCAGCAGTTACTGGCAGGGTTCAATCGGGGAGCTGTTTTTT
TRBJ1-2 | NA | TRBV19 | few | CASSASLVGRFSGDGYTF | TGTGCCAGTAGTGCTAGCCTGGTGGGCAGATTCTCCGGAGATGGCTACACCTTC
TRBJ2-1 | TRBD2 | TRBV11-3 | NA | CASSPTSGDFYNEQFF | TGTGCCAGCAGCCCGACTAGCGGGGATTTCTACAATGAGCAGTTCTTC
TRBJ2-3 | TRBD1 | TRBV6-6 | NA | CATGQVLPDTQYF | TGTGCCACGGGACAGGTTCTTCCAGATACGCAGTATTTT
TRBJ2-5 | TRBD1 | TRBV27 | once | CASRSRGFQETQYF | TGTGCCAGCCGGAGCAGGGGGTTCCAAGAGACCCAGTACTTC
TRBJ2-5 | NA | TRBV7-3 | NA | CASSLTNQETQYF | TGTGCCAGCAGCTTAACCAACCAAGAGACCCAGTACTTC
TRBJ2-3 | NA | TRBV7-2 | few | CASSSWGDPSDTQYF | TGTGCCAGCAGCTCATGGGGGGATCCTTCAGATACGCAGTATTTT
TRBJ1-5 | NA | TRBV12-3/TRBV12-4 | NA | CASSNPGVDQPQHF | TGTGCCAGCAGTAACCCAGGGGTGGATCAGCCCCAGCATTTT
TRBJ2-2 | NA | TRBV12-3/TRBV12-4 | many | CASSYGGTGELFF | TGTGCCAGCAGTTACGGGGGAACCGGGGAGCTGTTTTTT
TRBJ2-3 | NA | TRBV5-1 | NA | CASRYNSLDTQYF | TGCGCCAGCAGATATAACTCCCTTGATACGCAGTATTTT
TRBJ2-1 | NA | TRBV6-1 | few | CASSGVSTQVEISSYNEQFF | TGTGCCAGCAGTGGTGTGTCGACGCAGGTAGAGATTAGCTCCTACAATGAGCAGTTCTTC
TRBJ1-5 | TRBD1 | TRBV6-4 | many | CAREGQNYQPQHF | TGTGCCCGCGAGGGACAGAACTATCAGCCCCAGCATTTT
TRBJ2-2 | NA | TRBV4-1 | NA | CASSLWLEGNTGELFF | TGCGCCAGCAGCCTTTGGTTGGAGGGGAACACCGGGGAGCTGTTTTTT
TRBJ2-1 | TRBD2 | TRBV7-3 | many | CASSLHPSGGLPSSYNEQFF | TGTGCCAGCAGCTTACACCCTAGCGGGGGACTCCCGAGCTCCTACAATGAGCAGTTCTTC
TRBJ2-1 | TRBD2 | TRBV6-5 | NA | CASSYSSGGAYNEQFF | TGTGCCAGCAGTTATTCTAGCGGGGGAGCCTACAATGAGCAGTTCTTC
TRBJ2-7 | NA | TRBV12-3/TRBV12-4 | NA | CASSPDSFNEQYF | TGTGCCAGCAGTCCCGACAGTTTCAACGAGCAGTACTTC
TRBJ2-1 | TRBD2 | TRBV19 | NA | CASSIWTSGGDEQFF | TGTGCCAGTAGTATATGGACTAGCGGGGGGGATGAGCAGTTCTTC
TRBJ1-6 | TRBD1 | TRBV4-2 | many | CASSQEGEGQGYSPLHF | TGTGCCAGCAGCCAAGAAGGGGAGGGACAGGGGTACTCACCCCTCCACTTT
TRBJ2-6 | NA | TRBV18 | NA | CASSPGSSGANVLTF | TGTGCCAGCTCACCAGGGTCATCTGGGGCCAACGTCCTGACTTTC
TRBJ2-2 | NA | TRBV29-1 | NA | CSAHNLNTGELFF | TGCAGCGCCCATAACCTAAACACCGGGGAGCTGTTTTTT
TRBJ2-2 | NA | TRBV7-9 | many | CASSLAATRRGPTGELFF | TGTGCCAGCAGCTTAGCGGCAACGAGGCGGGGGCCCACCGGGGAGCTGTTTTTT
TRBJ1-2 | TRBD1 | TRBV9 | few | CASSTQGADYGYTF | TGTGCCAGCAGCACGCAGGGGGCAGACTATGGCTACACCTTC
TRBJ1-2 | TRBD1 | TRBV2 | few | CASKDRAHGYTF | TGTGCCAGCAAGGACAGGGCCCATGGCTACACCTTC
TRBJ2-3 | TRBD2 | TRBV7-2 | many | CASSLRSGRGWTDTQYF | TGTGCCAGCAGCTTAAGGTCCGGGCGGGGGTGGACAGATACGCAGTATTTT
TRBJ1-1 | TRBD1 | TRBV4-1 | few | CASSQSQTGSNTEAFF | TGCGCCAGCAGCCAATCTCAGACAGGGTCGAACACTGAAGCTTTCTTT
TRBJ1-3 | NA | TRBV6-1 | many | CASNEDASSGNTIYF | TGTGCCAGCAATGAGGACGCCTCATCGGGAAACACCATATATTTT
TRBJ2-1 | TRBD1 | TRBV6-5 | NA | CASSLGTVAEQFF | TGTGCCAGCAGTTTGGGGACAGTTGCGGAGCAGTTCTTC
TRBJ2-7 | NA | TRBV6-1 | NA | CASSEGGRESYEQYF | TGTGCCAGCAGTGAAGGGGGTAGGGAGAGCTACGAGCAGTACTTC
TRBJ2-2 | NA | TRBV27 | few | CASSPWLANTGELFF | TGTGCCAGCAGCCCCTGGCTAGCGAACACCGGGGAGCTGTTTTTT
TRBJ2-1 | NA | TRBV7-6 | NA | CASSRGPGESDEQFF | TGTGCCAGCAGCCGAGGACCGGGGGAATCAGATGAGCAGTTCTTC
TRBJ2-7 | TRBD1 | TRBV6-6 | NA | CASRTGGDEQYF | TGTGCTTCCAGGACAGGGGGAGACGAGCAGTACTTC